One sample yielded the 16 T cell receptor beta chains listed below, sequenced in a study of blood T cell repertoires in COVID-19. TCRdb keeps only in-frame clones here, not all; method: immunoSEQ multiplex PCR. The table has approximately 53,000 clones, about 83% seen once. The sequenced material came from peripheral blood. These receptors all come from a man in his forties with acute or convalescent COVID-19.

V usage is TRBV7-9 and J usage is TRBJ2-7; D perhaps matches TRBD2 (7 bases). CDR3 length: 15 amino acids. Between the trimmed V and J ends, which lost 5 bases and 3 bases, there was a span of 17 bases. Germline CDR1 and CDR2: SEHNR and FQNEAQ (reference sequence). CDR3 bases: TGTGCCAGCAGCCCGGGGGGCCAATCTTTCTACGAGCAGTACGTC. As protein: CASSPGGQSFYEQYV.

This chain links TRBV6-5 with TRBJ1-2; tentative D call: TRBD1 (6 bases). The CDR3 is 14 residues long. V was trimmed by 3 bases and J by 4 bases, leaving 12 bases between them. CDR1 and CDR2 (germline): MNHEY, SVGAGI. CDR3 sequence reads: CASSYNRARYGYTF. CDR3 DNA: TGTGCCAGCAGTTATAACAGGGCCCGCTATGGCTACACCTTC.

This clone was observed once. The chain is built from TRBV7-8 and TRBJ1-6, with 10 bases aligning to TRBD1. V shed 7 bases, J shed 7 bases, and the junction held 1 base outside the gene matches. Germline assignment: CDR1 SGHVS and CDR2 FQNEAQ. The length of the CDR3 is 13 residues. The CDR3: CASTGQGNSPLHF. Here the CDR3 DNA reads TGTGCCAGCACGGGACAGGGGAATTCACCCCTCCACTTT.

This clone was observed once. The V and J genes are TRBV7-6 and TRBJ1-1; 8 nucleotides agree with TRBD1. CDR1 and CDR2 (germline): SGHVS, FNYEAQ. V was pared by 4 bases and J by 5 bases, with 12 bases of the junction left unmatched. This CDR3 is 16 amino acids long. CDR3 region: CASSYRVGQGATEAFF. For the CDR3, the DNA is TGTGCCAGCAGCTATAGGGTCGGGCAGGGGGCAACTGAAGCTTTCTTT.

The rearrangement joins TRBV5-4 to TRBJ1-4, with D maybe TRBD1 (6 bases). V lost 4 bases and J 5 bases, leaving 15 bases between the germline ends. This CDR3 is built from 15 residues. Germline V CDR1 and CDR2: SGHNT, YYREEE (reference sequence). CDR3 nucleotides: TGTGCCAGCAGCCAAGGGGGAGTGATGAATGAAAAACTGTTTTTT. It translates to CASSQGGVMNEKLFF.

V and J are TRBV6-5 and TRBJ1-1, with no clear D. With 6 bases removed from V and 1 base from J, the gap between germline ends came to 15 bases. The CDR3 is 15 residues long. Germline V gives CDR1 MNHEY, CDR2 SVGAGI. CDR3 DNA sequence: TGTGCCAGCAGACTAAACTTCGAGGGGAACACTGAAGCTTTCTTT. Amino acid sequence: CASRLNFEGNTEAFF.

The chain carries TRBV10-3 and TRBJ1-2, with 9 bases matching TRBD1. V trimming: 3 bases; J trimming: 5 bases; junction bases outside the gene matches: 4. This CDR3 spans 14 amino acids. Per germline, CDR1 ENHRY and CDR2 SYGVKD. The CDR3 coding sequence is TGTGCCATCAGTGAACAGGGGGCGTATTATGGCTACACCTTC. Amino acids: CAISEQGAYYGYTF.

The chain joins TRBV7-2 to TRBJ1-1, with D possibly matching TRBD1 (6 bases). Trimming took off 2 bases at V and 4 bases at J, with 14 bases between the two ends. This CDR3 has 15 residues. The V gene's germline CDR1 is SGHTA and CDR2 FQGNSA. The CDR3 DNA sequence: TGTGCCAGCAGCTTAAGCCGGGGGGCGAGCACTGAAGCTTTCTTT. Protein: CASSLSRGASTEAFF.

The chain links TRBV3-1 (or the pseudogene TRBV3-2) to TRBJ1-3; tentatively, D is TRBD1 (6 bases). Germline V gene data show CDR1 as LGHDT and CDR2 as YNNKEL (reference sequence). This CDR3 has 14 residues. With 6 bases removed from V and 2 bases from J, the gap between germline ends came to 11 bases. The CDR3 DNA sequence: TGTGCCAGCAGGCTGAACAGGGCTGGAAACACCATATATTTT. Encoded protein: CASRLNRAGNTIYF.

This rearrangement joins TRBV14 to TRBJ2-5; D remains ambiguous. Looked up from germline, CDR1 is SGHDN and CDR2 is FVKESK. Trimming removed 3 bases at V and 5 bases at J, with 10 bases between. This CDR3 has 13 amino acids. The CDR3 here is CASSQYLMETQYF. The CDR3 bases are TGTGCCAGCAGCCAGTACCTAATGGAGACCCAGTACTTC.

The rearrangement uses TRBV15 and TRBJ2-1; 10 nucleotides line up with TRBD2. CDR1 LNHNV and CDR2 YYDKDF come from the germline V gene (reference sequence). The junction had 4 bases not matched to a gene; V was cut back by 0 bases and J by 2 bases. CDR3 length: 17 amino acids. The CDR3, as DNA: TGTGCCACCAGCAGAGAGGCTAGCGGGAGACCCTACAATGAGCAGTTCTTC. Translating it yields CATSREASGRPYNEQFF.

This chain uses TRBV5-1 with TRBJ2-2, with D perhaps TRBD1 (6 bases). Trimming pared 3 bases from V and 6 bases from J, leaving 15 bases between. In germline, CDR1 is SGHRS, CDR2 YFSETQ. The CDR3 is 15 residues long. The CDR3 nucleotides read TGCGCCAGCAGCTCTTACAGGGTTAGCGCCGGGGAGCTGTTTTTT. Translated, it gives CASSSYRVSAGELFF.

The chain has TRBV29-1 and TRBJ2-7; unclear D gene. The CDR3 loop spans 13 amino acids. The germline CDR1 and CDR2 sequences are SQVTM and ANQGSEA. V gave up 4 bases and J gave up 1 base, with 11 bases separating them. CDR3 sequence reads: CSVGRPGSYEQYF. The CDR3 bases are TGCAGCGTTGGGCGGCCTGGGTCCTACGAGCAGTACTTC.

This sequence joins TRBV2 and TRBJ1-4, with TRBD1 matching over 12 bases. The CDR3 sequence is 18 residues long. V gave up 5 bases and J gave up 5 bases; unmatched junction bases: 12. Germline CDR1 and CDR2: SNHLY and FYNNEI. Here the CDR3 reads CASSRTGTGGARNEKLFF. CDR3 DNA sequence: TGTGCCAGCAGTCGAACCGGGACAGGGGGCGCACGGAATGAAAAACTGTTTTTT.

CDR3 sequence: CASSQGRANQPQHF. CDR3 bases: TGTGCCAGCAGCCAAGGCAGGGCTAATCAGCCCCAGCATTTT. The chain combines TRBV3-1 (or the pseudogene TRBV3-2) with TRBJ1-5, with D perhaps TRBD1 (5 bases). There are 14 residues in the CDR3. V lost 1 base and J 4 bases, leaving 8 bases between the germline ends. Germline CDR1 and CDR2: LGHDT and YNNKEL (reference sequence).

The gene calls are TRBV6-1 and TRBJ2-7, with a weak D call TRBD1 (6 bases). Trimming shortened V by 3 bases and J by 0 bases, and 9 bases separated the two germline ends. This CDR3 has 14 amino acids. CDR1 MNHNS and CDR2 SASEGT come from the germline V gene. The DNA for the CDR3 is TGTGCCAGCAGTGAGGGCAGGGGCTCCTACGAGCAGTACGTC. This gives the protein CASSEGRGSYEQYV.